Listed here are 18 T cell receptor beta chains from one sample, sequenced in a study of shared clonotypes between healthy human individuals. Repertoires were generated with immunoSEQ multiplex PCR, while TCRdb's copy carries only in-frame clones and drops some. Seen here are about 1.1 million clones, around 78% observed once, and the top ten hold around 0.61%. The sequenced sample consisted of memory CD4+ T cells from PBMCs. Subset described: CD45RA-negative fraction. These receptors came from a man aged 18 to 30 in good health. Some clones in this sample may be carry-over from other donors' samples.

The rearrangement links TRBV25-1 to TRBJ2-7; TRBD1 agrees at 7 bases. The CDR3 runs 18 residues. Germline assignment: CDR1 MGHDK and CDR2 SYGVNS. The V segment lost 2 bases and the J segment 4 bases; nucleotides outside the gene matches: 17. CDR3 nucleotide sequence: TGTGCCAGCAGTGAAGAACCCCACCGGATAGGGGGCAATTACGAGCAGTACTTC. Translating it yields CASSEEPHRIGGNYEQYF.

The chain joins TRBV9 to TRBJ2-6, with a weak D call TRBD1 (5 bases). Trimming removed 0 bases from V and 13 bases from J, with 11 bases in between. There are 13 residues in the CDR3. Germline V gives CDR1 SGDLS, CDR2 YYNGEE. CDR3 DNA: TGTGCCAGCAGCGTAGGTGACAGATCAGTCCTGACTTTC. Protein: CASSVGDRSVLTF.

The chain links TRBV7-3 to TRBJ2-5; a weak D match, TRBD1 (6 bases). CDR1 is SGHTA and CDR2 is FQGTGA in the germline V gene. V gave up 1 base and J gave up 0 bases, with 9 bases separating them. The CDR3 is 15 amino acids. The chain's CDR3 is CASSLIQGNQETQYF. The DNA of the CDR3 is TGTGCCAGCAGCTTAATACAGGGAAACCAAGAGACCCAGTACTTC.

The genes are TRBV5-1 and TRBJ1-5; 8 nucleotides match TRBD1. Germline CDR1 and CDR2: SGHRS and YFSETQ. Unmatched junction bases numbered 19, after V lost 4 bases and J lost 4 bases. The CDR3 spans 19 residues. Here the CDR3 DNA reads TGCGCCAGCAGCCACCTCCGGACAGGGCGGTTTATAAGGAATCAGCCCCAGCATTTT. Protein product: CASSHLRTGRFIRNQPQHF.

J is TRBJ1-4 and V is TRBV6-5; the match to TRBD1 covers 7 bases. The CDR3 runs to 15 residues. V trimming: 6 bases; J trimming: 5 bases; junction bases outside the gene matches: 9. CDR1 and CDR2 (germline): MNHEY, SVGAGI. CDR3 residues: CASRDYRGQNEKLFF. Here the CDR3 DNA reads TGTGCCAGCAGGGACTACAGGGGCCAGAATGAAAAACTGTTTTTT.

J is TRBJ1-1 and V is TRBV28; D gene ambiguous. V lost 8 bases and J 10 bases, leaving 11 bases between the germline ends. The V gene's germline CDR1 is MDHEN and CDR2 SYDVKM. The CDR3 is 10 amino acids. The CDR3 DNA reads as TGTGCCAGCGGTCTCCAACGAGCTTTCTTT. Protein: CASGLQRAFF.

The CDR3 sequence is CASSQGEGREKLFF. Written as DNA, the CDR3 is TGTGCCAGCAGCCAAGGGGAAGGGCGTGAAAAACTGTTTTTT. This rearrangement joins TRBV4-2 to TRBJ1-4; D remains ambiguous. The germline V gene encodes CDR1 LGHNA and CDR2 YNFKEQ. The CDR3 covers 14 residues. V gave up 1 base and J gave up 7 bases, with 10 bases separating them.

The rearrangement links TRBV7-2 to TRBJ2-3, with a possible D match to TRBD1 (6 bases). This CDR3 has 15 amino acids. Per the germline V gene, CDR1 is SGHTA and CDR2 is FQGNSA. V lost 5 bases and J lost 0, with 12 bases in between. This CDR3 reads CASSPRQASTDTQYF. The CDR3 coding sequence is TGTGCCAGCAGCCCTAGACAGGCTAGCACAGATACGCAGTATTTT. Full variable domain (rest looked up from reference TRBV7-2 and TRBJ2-3): GAGVSQSPSNKVTEKGKDVELRCDPISGHTALYWYRQSLGQGLEFLIYFQGNSAPDKSGLPSDRFSAERTGGSVSTLTIQRTQQEDSAVYLCASSPRQASTDTQYFGPGTRLTVL.

CDR3 in amino acids: CASSYERGTQYF. The DNA of the CDR3 is TGTGCCAGCAGTTACGAGCGGGGTACGCAGTATTTT. V gene TRBV6-5 combines with J gene TRBJ2-3; 7 bases match TRBD2. Germline lookup yields CDR1 MNHEY and CDR2 SVGAGI. Losses at the gene ends were 2 bases for V and 8 bases for J; bases not matched to a gene: 1. The CDR3 runs to 12 residues.

A word on this clone: A clone one base away is much larger, so this may be a read error. V gene TRBV4-1 combines with J gene TRBJ2-7, with 9 positions matching TRBD1. Germline V gene data show CDR1 as MGHRA and CDR2 as YSYEKL. This CDR3 spans 16 amino acids. The CDR3 here is CASSLGVLQGAYERYF. The CDR3 DNA is TGCGCCAGCAGCCTAGGGGTCCTACAGGGGGCCTACGAGCGGTACTTC.

The CDR3: CASSPLQSEAFF. CDR3 coding DNA: TGTGCCAGCTCACCATTGCAAAGTGAAGCTTTCTTT. The chain couples TRBV18 to TRBJ1-1; no clear D. V was clipped by 2 bases and J by 7 bases, with 8 bases between them. Germline CDR1 reads KGHSH; CDR2 reads LQKENI. There are 12 residues in the CDR3.

This sequence joins TRBV2 and TRBJ1-2, with a possible D match to TRBD1 (6 bases). CDR3 length equals 13 residues. CDR1 and CDR2 from the germline V gene are SNHLY and FYNNEI. The ends were cut back, 6 bases at V and 4 bases at J, with 12 bases in the middle. The CDR3 DNA reads TGTGCCAGCAGGCGGACAGAGGGCTATGGCTACACCTTC. As protein: CASRRTEGYGYTF. Looking up the rest from reference TRBV2 and TRBJ1-2 gives the full variable domain: EPEVTQTPSHQVTQMGQEVILRCVPISNHLYFYWYRQILGQKVEFLVSFYNNEISEKSEIFDDQFSVERPDGSNFTLKIRSTKLEDSAMYFCASRRTEGYGYTFGSGTRLTVV.

V usage is TRBV28 and J usage is TRBJ2-7, with TRBD1 matching 9 bases. The V and J ends lost 7 bases and 4 bases, in that order; junction bases with no gene match: 20. This CDR3 has 18 residues. Germline CDR1 is MDHEN and CDR2 is SYDVKM. The CDR3: CASTLAGTGIPSLYEQYF. The CDR3 region has the DNA TGTGCCAGCACCCTGGCGGGGACAGGGATTCCCTCTTTGTACGAGCAGTACTTC.

V is TRBV9 and J is TRBJ1-2, with 9 bases lining up with TRBD1. V shed 3 bases, J shed 7 bases, and the junction held 16 bases outside the gene matches. CDR3 length: 17 amino acids. Germline CDR1 SGDLS, CDR2 YYNGEE. This CDR3 is CASSAWDREGNRRGYTF. In DNA, the CDR3 is TGTGCCAGCAGCGCCTGGGACAGGGAAGGCAACCGACGTGGCTACACCTTC.

This clone occurred once. The chain employs TRBV6-6 and TRBJ1-6; D possibly corresponds to TRBD1 (6 bases). The V gene lost 5 bases and the J gene lost 9 bases, with 17 bases spanning the gap. Germline V gene data show CDR1 as MNHNY and CDR2 as SVGAGI (reference sequence). The CDR3 has 15 residues. The DNA of the CDR3 is TGTGCCAGCAGTCCGACGGTACAGGGTCGTTCACCCCTCCACTTT. Encoded protein: CASSPTVQGRSPLHF.

The J gene is TRBJ2-7, the V gene TRBV6-1; 7 bases fit TRBD1. There are 12 residues in the CDR3. The germline gives CDR1 MNHNS, CDR2 SASEGT. V shed 4 bases and J 7 bases; nucleotides not matched to a gene: 4. CDR3 protein: CASSGTGGEQYF. The CDR3 region has the DNA TGTGCCAGCAGTGGGACAGGTGGAGAGCAGTACTTC.

Points on this clone: Additional DNA sequences in this sample encode the identical CDR3. This chain links TRBV15 with TRBJ2-7; D ambiguous. The V end was cut by 3 bases, the J end by 1 base, with 4 bases between. This CDR3 has 12 residues. Germline V gene lookup returns CDR1 LNHNV and CDR2 YYDKDF (reference sequence). The CDR3 sequence: CATSRGSYEQYF. CDR3 nucleotides: TGTGCCACCAGCAGGGGGTCCTACGAGCAGTACTTC.

This chain joins TRBV5-1 and TRBJ2-7; D unresolved. This CDR3 spans 14 amino acids. The germline V gene encodes CDR1 SGHRS and CDR2 YFSETQ. V was clipped by 0 bases and J by 4 bases, with 11 bases between them. The DNA of the CDR3 is TGCGCCAGCAGCTTGGATGGGTTGGGGTACGAGCAGTACTTC. It encodes CASSLDGLGYEQYF.